Below, one T cell receptor (beta chain) is given with its context. The antigen remains undetermined. The hyperthyroidism was newly diagnosed and had lasted under 2 months; the patients were aged 18 to 65. Lactation, pregnancy, other autoimmune disease or uncontrolled infection led to exclusion of patients. TCR beta CDR3 region amplification was performed from RNA transcripts. HTBI primers were used for first-round RT-PCR of the TCR CDR3. TCRdb passed the multiplex PCR reads through MiXCR, listing each CDR3 protein once. The sample lists about 270,000 distinct CDR3 sequences; less than 30% were seen once. This record belongs to a study of T cells in Graves' hyperthyroidism and ophthalmopathy. About the research overall: Any treatment followed the collection of peripheral blood at initial diagnosis.

Germline assignment: CDR1 MNHEY and CDR2 SVGEGT. The CDR3 length is 15 residues. The V and J ends lost 2 bases and 2 bases respectively, with 13 bases between them. Overall study results and limits: Most clonotypes expanded in thyroid above 0.001 were likewise present in blood.

The origin of this receptor is a man in his forties with Graves' hyperthyroidism that later progressed to Graves' ophthalmopathy. The chain uses TRBV6-2 or TRBV6-3 and TRBJ2-7; no reliable D call. The sample was blood. The CDR3 coding sequence is TGTGCCAGCAGTTACGGTCTACGACTTACCTACGAGCAGTACTTC. Translating gives CASSYGLRLTYEQYF.